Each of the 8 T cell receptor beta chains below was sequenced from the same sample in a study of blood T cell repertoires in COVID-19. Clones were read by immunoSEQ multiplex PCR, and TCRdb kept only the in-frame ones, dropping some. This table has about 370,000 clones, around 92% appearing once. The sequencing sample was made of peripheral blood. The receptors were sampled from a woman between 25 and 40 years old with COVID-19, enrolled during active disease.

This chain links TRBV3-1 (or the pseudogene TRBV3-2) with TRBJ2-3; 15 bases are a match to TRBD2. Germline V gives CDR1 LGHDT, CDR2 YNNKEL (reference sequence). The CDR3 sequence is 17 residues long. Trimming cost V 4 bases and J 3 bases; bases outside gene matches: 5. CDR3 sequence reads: CASSPGLAGGPTDTQYF. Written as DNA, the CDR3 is TGTGCCAGCAGCCCCGGACTAGCGGGAGGGCCGACAGATACGCAGTATTTT.

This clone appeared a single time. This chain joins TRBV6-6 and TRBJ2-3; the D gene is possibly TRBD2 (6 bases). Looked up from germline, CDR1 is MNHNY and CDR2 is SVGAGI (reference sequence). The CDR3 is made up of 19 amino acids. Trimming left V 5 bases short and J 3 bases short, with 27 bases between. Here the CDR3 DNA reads TGTGCCAGCAGTCTCCCCGCCCTAGAGCGGGCTCCGGTGACAGATACGCAGTATTTT. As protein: CASSLPALERAPVTDTQYF.

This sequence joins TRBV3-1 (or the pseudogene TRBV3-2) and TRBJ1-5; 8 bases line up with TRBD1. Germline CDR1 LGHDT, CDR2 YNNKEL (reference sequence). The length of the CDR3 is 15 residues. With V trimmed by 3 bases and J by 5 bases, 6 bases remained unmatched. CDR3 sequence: CASSQEDRADQPQHF. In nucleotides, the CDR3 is TGTGCCAGCAGCCAGGAGGACAGGGCCGATCAGCCCCAGCATTTT.

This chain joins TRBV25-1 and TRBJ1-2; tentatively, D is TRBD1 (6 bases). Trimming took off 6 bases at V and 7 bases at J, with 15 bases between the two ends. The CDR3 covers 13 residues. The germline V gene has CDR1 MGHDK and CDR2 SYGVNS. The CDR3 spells CASRQGPSGGYTF. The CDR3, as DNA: TGTGCCAGCAGACAGGGACCATCCGGTGGCTACACCTTC.

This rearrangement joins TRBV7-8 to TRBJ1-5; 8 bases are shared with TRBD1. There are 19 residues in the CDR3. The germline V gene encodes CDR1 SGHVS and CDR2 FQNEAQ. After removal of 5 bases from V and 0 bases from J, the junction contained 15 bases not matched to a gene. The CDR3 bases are TGTGCCAGCAGCCATTTACCGCCTCACAGGGGGAATAGCAATCAGCCCCAGCATTTT. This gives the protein CASSHLPPHRGNSNQPQHF.

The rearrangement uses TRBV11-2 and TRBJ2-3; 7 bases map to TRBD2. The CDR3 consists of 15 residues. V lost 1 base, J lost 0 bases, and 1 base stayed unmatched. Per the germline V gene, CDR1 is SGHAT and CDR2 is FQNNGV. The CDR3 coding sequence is TGTGCCAGCAGCTTAGGCGGGGGTAGCACAGATACGCAGTATTTT. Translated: CASSLGGGSTDTQYF.

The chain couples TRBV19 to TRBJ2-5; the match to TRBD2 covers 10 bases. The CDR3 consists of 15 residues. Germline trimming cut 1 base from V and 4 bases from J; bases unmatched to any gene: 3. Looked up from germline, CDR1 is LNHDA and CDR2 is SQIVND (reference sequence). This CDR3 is CASSIGLAGVETQYF. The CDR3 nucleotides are TGTGCCAGTAGTATAGGTCTAGCGGGGGTAGAGACCCAGTACTTC.

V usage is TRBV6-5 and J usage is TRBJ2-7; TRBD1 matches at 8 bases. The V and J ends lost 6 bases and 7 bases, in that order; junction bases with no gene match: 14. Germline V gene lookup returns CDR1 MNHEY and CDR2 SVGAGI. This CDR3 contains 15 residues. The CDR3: CASSPKRTGILEQYF. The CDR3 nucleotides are TGTGCCAGCAGCCCAAAGAGGACAGGGATATTGGAGCAGTACTTC.